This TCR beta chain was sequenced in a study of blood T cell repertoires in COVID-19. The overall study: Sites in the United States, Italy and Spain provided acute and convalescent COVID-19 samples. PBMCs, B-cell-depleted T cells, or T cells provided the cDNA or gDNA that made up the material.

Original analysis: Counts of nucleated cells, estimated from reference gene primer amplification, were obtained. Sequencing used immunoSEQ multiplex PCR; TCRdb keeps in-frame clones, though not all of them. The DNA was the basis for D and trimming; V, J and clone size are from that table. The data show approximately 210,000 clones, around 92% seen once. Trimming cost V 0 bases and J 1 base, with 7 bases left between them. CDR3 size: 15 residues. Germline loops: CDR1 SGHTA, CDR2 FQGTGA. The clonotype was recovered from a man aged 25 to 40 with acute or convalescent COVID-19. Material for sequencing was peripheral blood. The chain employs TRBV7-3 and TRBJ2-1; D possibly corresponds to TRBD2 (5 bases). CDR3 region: CASSLTGVSYNEQFF. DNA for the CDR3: TGTGCCAGCAGCTTAACCGGGGTATCCTACAATGAGCAGTTCTTC.